These 4 T cell receptor beta chains were sequenced from one sample in a study of T cells of healthy individuals. Each CDR3 protein gets one entry after TCRdb re-called the 5' RACE reads with MiXCR. The sample holds about 82,000 distinct CDR3 sequences; about 5.5% are singletons and the top ten take roughly 7.1%. Every receptor here comes from a female donor in good health.

This clonotype has at least ten counts. The chain has TRBV6-2 or TRBV6-3 and TRBJ2-1; 12 bases line up with TRBD2. There are 15 residues in the CDR3. CDR1 and CDR2 (germline): MNHEY, SVGEGT. With 5 bases clipped from V and 6 bases from J, the junction kept 5 bases outside the gene matches. The CDR3 sequence is CASSVPSGRVNEQFF. In nucleotides, the CDR3 is TGTGCCAGCAGTGTCCCTAGCGGGAGGGTCAATGAGCAGTTCTTC.

For the CDR3, the DNA is TGTGCCAGCAGCTTAGATTCCAGGAGCGGGTCCGAGCAGTACTTC. As protein: CASSLDSRSGSEQYF. The V call is TRBV7-2, the J call TRBJ2-7; D is perhaps TRBD2 (6 bases). CDR1 and CDR2 from the germline V gene are SGHTA and FQGNSA. This CDR3 is built from 15 residues. The V end lost 1 base, the J end lost 6 bases, and 16 bases lay between the germline ends.

In this sample, this clonotype turned up many times. This sequence joins TRBV7-2 and TRBJ2-7, with TRBD2 matching 7 bases. The ends lost 4 bases at V and 2 bases at J; junction bases unmatched: 2. The CDR3 spans 13 residues. Germline values: CDR1 SGHTA, CDR2 FQGNSA. The CDR3: CASSYGGTYEQYF. CDR3 DNA sequence: TGTGCCAGCAGCTACGGGGGGACCTACGAGCAGTACTTC.

In this sample, this clonotype turned up a few times. This chain joins TRBV28 and TRBJ1-5; the D is unclear. There are 11 residues in the CDR3. V dropped 5 bases and J dropped 4 bases, with 3 bases sitting between them. CDR1 and CDR2 from the germline V gene are MDHEN and SYDVKM. For the CDR3, the DNA is TGTGCCAGCAGTATAAATCAGCCCCAGCATTTT. Protein: CASSINQPQHF.